This TCR beta chain comes out of a study of cytomegalovirus exposure and HLA in healthy donors (dated by TCRdb to about 2017). Turning to the overall study: An earlier analysis of approximately 640 of the donors reported about 250 Gb of sequence data and more than 90 million unique TCR beta sequences from roughly 180 million T cells. An early release that covered more than 550 HLA-typed donors contained around 300 gigabases of sequencing data and roughly 84 million unique TCR sequences. Among the approximately 400 genotyped donors, approximately 82% belonged to the genetic ancestry cluster associated with self-reported Caucasian donors. The aim of the study was to test whether cataloging public T cell receptors could identify signatures of past pathogen exposure. The study used immunosequencing to profile the T cell repertoires of 670 or so subjects and linked those repertoires to cytomegalovirus serostatus. Besides the first cohort of 550 to 750 subjects, a separate validation cohort made up of 120 different subjects was used. To predict cytomegalovirus infection status, the study combined high-throughput TCR immunosequencing, statistical association of individual TCRs with disease status, and machine learning. In a later analysis, previously published TCR beta repertoires from 550 to 750 donors were re-analyzed and high-resolution HLA genotyping was added so that TCR occurrence patterns could be studied. The later analysis used no new phenotypic data to find candidate immune exposures, relying instead on TCR beta sequences and their occurrence across donors. An earlier analysis of about 600 of the donors used high-throughput TCR beta sequencing to judge whether each TCR beta V gene segment behaved as functional or pseudogenic. Donor age, sex, ethnicity and CMV serostatus were compiled together with the repertoire data. A later genetic analysis took genome-wide SNP genotypes for about three fifths of the roughly 670 donors and used that subset as a discovery cohort. All discovery cohort repertoires had been generated on a single sequencing platform. Both class I and class II loci were covered by HLA typing, at four-digit resolution. The number of donors typed differed by locus, with roughly 620-630 for A, B, C, DRB1 and DQB1, 522 for DQA1, approximately 580 for DPA1, and 450 to 480 for DPB1. Roughly 5 DR-DQ haplotypes were handled as single units for association and clustering, since linkage in the cohort was strong. Across some 400 genotyped donors of the cohort, an average of about 240,000 unique TCR beta nucleotide sequences per donor were sequenced, and roughly 18% of those sequences were non-productive. The paper's findings and limits, for the study overall: In this cohort, only TCR beta chains were sequenced, and detectable features were limited by the absence of alpha or paired-chain data. Most TCR sequences were observed very rarely across donors, whereas some public TCRs were present in many individuals. Linkage disequilibrium might explain the correlated functional status among segregating V segments, but an unknown experimental factor could not be ruled out. When HLA alleles, especially DR and DQ, strongly co-occurred, TCR associations were difficult to assign to individual alleles. The 87-base-pair reads could not distinguish some IMGT-functional V segments, including TRBV6-2 and TRBV6-3, so those segments were excluded. V-gene and J-gene trimming of TCR beta chains was associated with a missense DCLRE1C variant in a later genetic analysis, and the association was replicated in an independent cohort. In both the original and validation cohorts, the classifier was reported to diagnose cytomegalovirus status with high specificity and sensitivity. In a later genetic analysis, fewer N-insertions in productive TCRs were reported among donors in an Asian-associated ancestry cluster than the roughly 700-donor mean. CMV serostatus was the only immune exposure information available for the cohort. In vitro tests confirmed that a few of the cytomegalovirus-associated TCR beta chains recognize cytomegalovirus antigens. At a false discovery rate of 0.05, a later analysis linked some 17,000 TCR beta sequences to specific HLA alleles. In a later analysis, several top co-occurrence clusters were reported to appear linked to parvovirus B19, influenza, CMV and Epstein-Barr virus. Broadly in line with IMGT annotations, most TCR beta V segments showed up in productive rearrangements about 87% or about 30% of the time in an earlier analysis of approximately 600 of the donors. A later analysis found that HLA-associated TCR beta chains were more clonally expanded and had lower generation probabilities than equally common non-associated chains. A further reported finding was that TCR beta sequences accurately predicted the HLA-A and HLA-B alleles for most subjects in the first cohort. A cluster of highly shared sequence variants was judged likely to be a technical artifact of the sequencing pipeline. It was suggested by the authors that the approach could potentially be generalized to other disease states and immunological phenotypes. The earlier analysis of approximately 560 of the donors excluded fewer than 20 rarely observed V segments, including chromosome 9 orphons, because counts were too low. A total of some 180 TCR beta chains were listed by the study as associated with cytomegalovirus. Because HLA typing was unavailable for some donors at each locus, only the typed subset was used in association tests. According to a later analysis, most CMV-associated TCR beta chains appeared to be HLA-restricted, and the HLA associations seemed to be driven largely by CMV exposure. A later analysis found that TCR association rates varied across HLA loci, with DRB1 alleles showing the most associated TCRs and HLA-C alleles the fewest. Presence/absence analyses assumed roughly uniform sequencing depth across donors, an assumption that may not hold.

V and J lose 0 bases and 6 bases, and a span of 5 bases separates them. The CDR1 and CDR2 encoded by the germline V gene are SGHRS and YFSETQ. The CDR3 numbers 12 residues from cysteine through phenylalanine. The read is trimmed to its CDR3 DNA, 36 bases read in frame from base 1. In its sample, this clone was seen a few times. The target of this receptor is not known. Base qualities are missing; no much larger clone stands one base away. In total, roughly 670 healthy bone marrow donors made up the cohort. All cohort members were sampled while nominally healthy, although unrecorded immune exposures were likely present. The donor tested CMV seronegative and was one of the 352 seronegative cohort members. A peripheral blood sample was provided by each donor, and peripheral blood mononuclear cells were used for TCR beta sequencing. The Qiagen DNeasy Blood Extraction Kit was used to extract genomic DNA from the blood cell samples.

Libraries were constructed by the immunoSEQ multiplex PCR assay. For the multiplex PCR, a mixture combining 60 forward primers for TCR Vbeta segments and 13 reverse primers for TCR Jbeta segments was used. Amplification of the CDR3 region of rearranged TCR beta genes was performed with a multiplex PCR assay on genomic DNA. The Illumina HiSeq System was used to sequence the amplified TCR beta libraries as 87-base-pair reads. The study's own analysis went as follows. A later analysis counted approximately 84 million unique TCR beta chains across the 670 or so repertoires, and some 11 million of these chains were shared by at least two donors. A nearest-neighbor algorithm error-corrected the raw reads and collapsed the reads into unique sequences, merging closely related sequences to remove PCR and sequencing errors. V, D and J gene segments were assigned by aligning CDR3 sequences to IMGT reference sequences. For a sequence to be retained, at least a six-nucleotide match to both a V gene segment and a J gene segment was required. Rearrangements were called productive when the CDR3 lacked stop codons and stayed in frame with V and J; all others were non-productive. Following IMGT convention, CDR3 was defined as the stretch from the second conserved V-encoded cysteine to the conserved J-encoded phenylalanine. Sequences without an unambiguous match to a single V gene segment were excluded from the earlier analysis of 587 of the donors. In an earlier analysis of some 590 of the donors, V segments were called functional above 56.7% productive rearrangements and were called segregating when the between-donor standard deviation exceeded 5%. To diagnose cytomegalovirus status from the catalog of TCR beta chain sequences, a statistical classification framework was built. In a later analysis, V and J genes were assigned by comparing TCR nucleotide sequences against IMGT/GENE-DB human TR gene sequences. Using the TCRdist pipeline, a later analysis assigned CDR3 sequences along with most-parsimonious VDJ recombination scenarios. In a later analysis, every TCR beta chain was defined by the combination of its CDR3 amino acid sequence and its V-gene family, and reads without a unique V-gene family were dropped. As a way to deal with suspected cross-contamination and a sequencing artifact, a later analysis dropped approximately 590 nucleotide sequences that were highly shared and had low generation probability. For each public chain, a later analysis derived a clonal expansion index from normalized ranks of inferred template counts within each repertoire. In a later analysis, generation probabilities were computed with a VDJ recombination model fitted to out-of-frame rearrangements, and the resulting probabilities were checked against IGoR. Hypergeometric tests were used in a later analysis to score TCR-TCR, TCR-HLA and TCR-CMV co-occurrence, with a repertoire-size bias correction applied to the TCR pairs. To estimate false discovery rates, a later analysis permuted the HLA or CMV assignments 20 times. A later analysis grouped co-occurring TCRs with DBSCAN, adding TCRdist sequence similarity when clustering within HLA-allele-positive subsets. Co-occurrence clustering excluded repertoires with fewer than 30,000 or more than 120,000 public chains, plus five with anomalous nucleotide sharing. The table comes from immuneACCESS by way of TCRdb, which keeps in-frame sequences with V and J called. Part of the clones is missing from these tables; in studies checked, under half for an unresolved V gene and the rest for unknown reasons. From that table come the V and J calls and clone size; the DNA was used to work out D and trimming. The sample table contains about 140,000 clones; only one count was recorded for roughly four fifths of them. Under 5.5% of the sample lies in the top ten.

This TCR was sampled from a woman in her forties or fifties in good health and CMV-seronegative. The chain was built from TRBV5-1 and TRBJ2-3; too little of a D gene remains to name it. Sequences were obtained from PBMCs. The DNA reads TGCGCCAGCAGCTTGGATCTGGATACGCAGTATTTT. Translated, this gives CASSLDLDTQYF.